What follows are 14 T cell receptor beta chains derived from one specimen sequenced in a study of blood T cell repertoires in COVID-19. TCRdb's table, derived via immunoSEQ multiplex PCR, lists solely in-frame clones and lacks some. The sample carries 240,000 or so clones, 81% recorded once. Source material: peripheral blood. The receptors originated from a woman at least 80 years old with COVID-19, enrolled during active disease.

The DNA of the CDR3 is TGTGCCAGCAGCGTCCGGGACAGGATCCTCATAGGCTACACCTTC. Its protein product is CASSVRDRILIGYTF. The rearrangement uses TRBV5-6 and TRBJ1-2; 8 bases line up with TRBD1. This CDR3 has 15 amino acids. The junction had 13 bases not matched to a gene; V was cut back by 4 bases and J by 8 bases. Germline values: CDR1 SGHDT, CDR2 YYEEEE.

The CDR3 nucleotides read TGTGCCAGCAGTTTAAAGTTTGTCCGTCTAGTTGACGAGCAGTACTTC. Translation gives CASSLKFVRLVDEQYF. The rearrangement joins TRBV27 to TRBJ2-7; D call uncertain. The length of the CDR3 is 16 residues. Germline values: CDR1 MNHEY, CDR2 SMNVEV (reference sequence). The V gene lost 2 bases and the J gene lost 5 bases, with 19 bases spanning the gap.

V is TRBV30 and J is TRBJ2-5, with 10 bases matching TRBD2. Germline V gene lookup returns CDR1 GTSNPN and CDR2 SVGIG (reference sequence). With V trimmed by 3 bases and J by 5 bases, 6 bases remained unmatched. This CDR3 has 14 amino acids. As DNA, the CDR3 is TGTGCCTGGAGATTAGCGGGAGGAGCGGAGACCCAGTACTTC. Its protein is CAWRLAGGAETQYF.

This clone was recorded once. The V call is TRBV3-1 (or the pseudogene TRBV3-2), the J call TRBJ2-3; D ambiguous. Trimming left V 1 base short and J 4 bases short, with 6 bases between. Germline V gives CDR1 LGHDT, CDR2 YNNKEL (reference sequence). The CDR3 spans 13 residues. CDR3 loop: CASSQGASDTQYF. The CDR3 nucleotides read TGTGCCAGCAGCCAAGGGGCGTCAGATACGCAGTATTTT.

V usage is TRBV30 and J usage is TRBJ2-3; possible D gene TRBD2, 5 bases. The germline V gene has CDR1 GTSNPN and CDR2 SVGIG (reference sequence). This CDR3 has 15 residues. Trimming pared 0 bases from V and 0 bases from J, leaving 10 bases between. CDR3 residues: CAWSVGLSSTDTQYF. CDR3 in DNA: TGTGCCTGGAGTGTCGGACTTTCTAGCACAGATACGCAGTATTTT.

The chain combines TRBV3-1 (or the pseudogene TRBV3-2) with TRBJ1-6; the D is unclear. The germline V gene encodes CDR1 LGHDT and CDR2 YNNKEL (reference sequence). The CDR3 loop spans 16 amino acids. The V gene lost 4 bases and the J gene lost 9 bases, with 19 bases spanning the gap. Written as DNA, the CDR3 is TGTGCCAGCAGCCGACCCGGGTCTCTTGGAGTTTCACCCCTCCACTTT. As protein: CASSRPGSLGVSPLHF.

The chain joins TRBV7-2 to TRBJ2-5; maybe TRBD2 (5 bases). CDR3 length equals 16 residues. Trimming pared 4 bases from V and 2 bases from J, leaving 17 bases between. CDR1 and CDR2 from the germline V gene are SGHTA and FQGNSA. DNA for the CDR3: TGTGCCAGCAGCTCCCGGGGTGGTCCGTCACAAGAGACCCAGTACTTC. This encodes CASSSRGGPSQETQYF.

The CDR3 protein is CASAGTGVSEQYF. CDR3 DNA: TGTGCCAGCGCCGGGACAGGGGTCTCCGAGCAGTACTTC. The rearrangement uses TRBV13 and TRBJ2-7; 10 positions agree with TRBD1. CDR1 is PRHDT, CDR2 FYEKMQ, per germline (reference sequence). V shed 8 bases and J 6 bases; nucleotides not matched to a gene: 7. The CDR3 extends over 13 amino acids.

This rearrangement joins TRBV9 to TRBJ1-4; 8 bases line up with TRBD1. With V trimmed by 3 bases and J by 5 bases, 3 bases remained unmatched. The germline V gene has CDR1 SGDLS and CDR2 YYNGEE. The length of the CDR3 is 14 residues. The CDR3 sequence: CASSEQGVNEKLFF. The CDR3 nucleotides are TGTGCCAGCAGCGAACAGGGGGTAAATGAAAAACTGTTTTTT.

This clone has a single count. The chain combines TRBV7-9 with TRBJ2-3, with 10 positions matching TRBD2. The CDR3 extends over 17 amino acids. V lost 5 bases and J lost 1; bases outside the gene matches: 9. Germline-derived CDR1 and CDR2 are SEHNR and FQNEAQ (reference sequence). The CDR3 DNA is TGTGCCAGCAGCAACCCAAGCGGGAGGGCTGGCACAGATACGCAGTATTTT. It is translated as CASSNPSGRAGTDTQYF.

The chain uses TRBV7-3 and TRBJ2-2; tentatively, D is TRBD1 (5 bases). The V and J ends lost 5 bases and 8 bases respectively, with 15 bases between them. This CDR3 has 14 residues. Germline CDR1 reads SGHTA; CDR2 reads FQGTGA. DNA for the CDR3: TGTGCCAGCAGCCCTGACAGCTTCGCAGGGGAGCTGTTTTTT. Its protein is CASSPDSFAGELFF.

The genes are TRBV28 and TRBJ1-2, with a possible D match to TRBD1 (5 bases). Germline CDR1 and CDR2: MDHEN and SYDVKM. The CDR3 extends over 12 amino acids. The V end lost 6 bases, the J end lost 4 bases, and 9 bases lay between the germline ends. The CDR3 DNA sequence: TGTGCCAGCAGGGGGGGAAGCTATGGCTACACCTTC. Its translation: CASRGGSYGYTF.

This sequence joins TRBV7-9 and TRBJ2-7; D possibly corresponds to TRBD1 (5 bases). Trimming removed 1 base from V and 2 bases from J, with 9 bases in between. This CDR3 has 14 amino acids. Germline CDR1 reads SEHNR; CDR2 reads FQNEAQ (reference sequence). DNA for the CDR3: TGTGCCAGCAGCTTAGACAGGAGAACCTACGAGCAGTACTTC. Residues: CASSLDRRTYEQYF.

The chain carries TRBV5-1 and TRBJ1-1; 8 bases line up with TRBD1. V dropped 4 bases and J dropped 7; count of bases not matched to a gene: 9. There are 14 residues in the CDR3. Looked up from germline, CDR1 is SGHRS and CDR2 is YFSETQ. Here the CDR3 DNA reads TGCGCCAGCAGCACACTAGACAGGGGAGGTGAAGCTTTCTTT. It codes for CASSTLDRGGEAFF.